The T cell receptor beta chain under discussion was sequenced for a study of memory CD4+ T cells and cytomegalovirus serostatus. Overall study: Healthy Belgian adult donors included roughly nine CMV-positive and 24 CMV-negative people. Study outcomes and limitations: Each of around 69 CMV-associated TCRbeta sequences occurred in one to five individuals.

As for this clone: Its specificity is not known.

Single viable CD3+CD4+CD8-CD45RO+ cells were sorted as the memory CD4+ T cells. Using immunoSEQ multiplex PCR, the repertoire was profiled, and TCRdb retains in-frame clones only, with some absent. The top ten clones hold about 0.8% of a sample with around 40,000 clones, roughly four fifths of them seen once. With 2 bases removed from V and 1 base from J, the gap between germline ends came to 11 bases. The CDR3 runs 15 residues. CDR1 ENHRY and CDR2 SYGVKD come from the germline V gene. The chain uses TRBV10-3 and TRBJ1-1, with no clear D. The receptor's source is an adult in good health and CMV-seronegative. The sample consisted of memory CD4+ T cells from blood. The CDR3 DNA sequence: TGTGCCATCAGTGAGCGGGAAGGCGCGAACACTGAAGCTTTCTTT. Translation: CAISEREGANTEAFF.